The text below deals with one TCR beta chain. Unique molecular identifiers were incorporated when the TCRbeta library was constructed. One entry per CDR3 protein, called by TCRdb with MiXCR from the PCR reads. This table has about 500,000 distinct CDR3 sequences, about 31% appearing once. The CDR3 is made up of 15 amino acids. V lost 5 bases and J 1 base, leaving 15 bases between the germline ends. The germline V gene encodes CDR1 SGHTA and CDR2 FQGNSA. This sample was included in a study of T-cell reconstitution after alpha-beta-depleted transplantation in children. Sequencing was performed on PBMCs from the stem cell graft donor, taken from the stem cell graft. The sequence was collected from a human donor who donated a stem cell graft to a child with aplastic anemia. V gene TRBV7-2 combines with J gene TRBJ2-7; possibly TRBD2 for D (5 bases). CDR3 protein: CASSRGPLASYEQYV. CDR3 DNA sequence: TGTGCCAGCAGCCGGGGTCCCCTAGCATCCTACGAGCAGTACGTC.